These 12 T cell receptor beta chains were all obtained from the same sample, sequenced in a study of blood T cell repertoires in COVID-19. This table comes from immunoSEQ multiplex PCR, and its TCRdb copy is limited to in-frame clones, with some not included. The table shows around 69,000 clones, with nearly 90% occurring only once. The sequencing input was peripheral blood. All receptors come from a woman in her forties or fifties with active COVID-19.

This chain connects TRBV5-1 to TRBJ1-1; D is unclear. Germline V CDR1 and CDR2: SGHRS, YFSETQ. V lost 0 bases and J lost 1, with 13 bases in between. CDR3 size: 16 residues. The CDR3 sequence is CASSLDVSAGNTEAFF. Here the CDR3 DNA reads TGCGCCAGCAGCTTGGACGTTAGCGCCGGGAACACTGAAGCTTTCTTT.

The chain joins TRBV4-2 to TRBJ2-1; 10 nucleotides line up with TRBD2. The CDR3 length is 17 residues. Germline V CDR1 and CDR2: LGHNA, YNFKEQ. The V gene end was trimmed by 0 bases and the J gene end by 8 bases; junction bases not matched to a gene: 10. CDR3 region: CASSQDLFSGRSDEQFF. Here the CDR3 DNA reads TGTGCCAGCAGCCAAGATTTGTTTAGCGGGAGGAGCGATGAGCAGTTCTTC.

The chain uses TRBV2 and TRBJ2-7; weak D call: TRBD1 (5 bases). Deletions cut 8 bases from V and 2 bases from J, with 16 bases between. CDR1 and CDR2 (germline): SNHLY, FYNNEI. This CDR3 contains 14 residues. The CDR3 loop reads CASLQGPLAYEQYF. The CDR3 nucleotides read TGTGCCAGCTTGCAGGGTCCCCTCGCCTACGAGCAGTACTTC. The variable domain in full, with the rest retrieved from reference TRBV2 and TRBJ2-7, is EPEVTQTPSHQVTQMGQEVILRCVPISNHLYFYWYRQILGQKVEFLVSFYNNEISEKSEIFDDQFSVERPDGSNFTLKIRSTKLEDSAMYFCASLQGPLAYEQYFGPGTRLTVT.

V and J are TRBV19 and TRBJ1-5; D may be TRBD1 (5 bases). The V and J ends lost 3 bases and 1 base respectively, with 10 bases between them. Per germline, CDR1 LNHDA and CDR2 SQIVND (reference sequence). The length of the CDR3 is 15 residues. In DNA, the CDR3 is TGTGCCAGTAGTATTTTCGACAGAAGCAATCAGCCCCAGCATTTT. Its translation: CASSIFDRSNQPQHF.

The chain combines TRBV5-8 with TRBJ1-2, with D possibly being TRBD1 (6 bases). The CDR3 runs to 14 residues. Germline CDR1 SGHTS, CDR2 YDEGEE. Trimming took off 0 bases at V and 4 bases at J, with 10 bases between the two ends. CDR3 sequence: CASSLGGGSYGYTF. The CDR3 DNA is TGTGCCAGCAGCTTGGGGGGGGGCAGCTATGGCTACACCTTC.

This clone was seen a single time. The rearrangement joins TRBV5-1 to TRBJ2-1; 7 bases map to TRBD2. V dropped 7 bases and J dropped 5; count of bases not matched to a gene: 9. The length of the CDR3 is 14 residues. CDR1 and CDR2 from the germline V gene are SGHRS and YFSETQ. CDR3 protein: CASWLADNDNEQFF. CDR3 DNA: TGCGCCAGCTGGCTAGCGGATAATGACAATGAGCAGTTCTTC. Looking up the rest from reference TRBV5-1 and TRBJ2-1 gives the full variable domain: KAGVTQTPRYLIKTRGQQVTLSCSPISGHRSVSWYQQTPGQGLQFLFEYFSETQRNKGNFPGRFSGRQFSNSRSEMNVSTLELGDSALYLCASWLADNDNEQFFGPGTRLTVL.

This clone was detected only a few times. The V call is TRBV9, the J call TRBJ2-1, with TRBD2 identical over 8 bases. The CDR3 extends over 13 amino acids. Germline V gives CDR1 SGDLS, CDR2 YYNGEE. J gave up 11 bases and V 0 bases, and 4 bases lay outside the gene matches. The CDR3 region has the DNA TGTGCCAGCAGCGTAGCGGGAGGGCCCCAGCAGTTCTTC. Residues: CASSVAGGPQQFF.

This clone was seen only a few times. The rearrangement uses TRBV5-1 and TRBJ2-4; 7 positions match TRBD1. This CDR3 contains 15 residues. Germline V gene lookup returns CDR1 SGHRS and CDR2 YFSETQ. V dropped 0 bases and J dropped 6; count of bases not matched to a gene: 6. The CDR3 nucleotides read TGCGCCAGCAGCTTGGTACAAGGGGACAGAAACATTCAGTACTTC. This sequence encodes CASSLVQGDRNIQYF.

The chain joins TRBV13 to TRBJ2-7; 9 bases map to TRBD2. The germline gives CDR1 PRHDT, CDR2 FYEKMQ (reference sequence). The V segment lost 4 bases and the J segment 5 bases; nucleotides outside the gene matches: 12. The CDR3 totals 16 residues. The CDR3 here is CASSSFLGLATDEQYF. The CDR3 DNA is TGTGCCAGCAGCTCCTTTCTGGGACTAGCAACCGACGAGCAGTACTTC.

J is TRBJ1-6 and V is TRBV6-6, with 10 bases that match TRBD1. The V segment lost 7 bases and the J segment 5 bases; nucleotides outside the gene matches: 5. This CDR3 contains 15 residues. Germline CDR1 and CDR2: MNHNY and SVGAGI (reference sequence). The CDR3 DNA sequence: TGTGCCAGCACTCCGGGACAGGGGAATAATTCACCCCTCCACTTT. Translated: CASTPGQGNNSPLHF.

The chain links TRBV6-5 to TRBJ2-3; no firm D call. This CDR3 region has 13 residues. From germline, CDR1 is MNHEY and CDR2 SVGAGI. Trimming removed 1 base at V and 4 bases at J, with 6 bases between. The CDR3 sequence: CASSYFISDTQYF. The CDR3 nucleotides read TGTGCCAGCAGTTACTTCATTTCAGATACGCAGTATTTT.

The V call is TRBV5-6, the J call TRBJ1-3; 7 nucleotides agree with TRBD1. CDR3 length equals 18 residues. J was trimmed by 1 base and V by 4 bases; bases with no gene match: 14. The germline CDR1 and CDR2 sequences are SGHDT and YYEEEE. The CDR3 region has the DNA TGTGCCAGCAGCACACTGCCTCTCAGGGGGGCTTCTGGAAACACCATATATTTT. It is translated as CASSTLPLRGASGNTIYF. Together with reference TRBV5-6 and TRBJ1-3, the CDR3 gives the full variable domain: DAGVTQSPTHLIKTRGQQVTLRCSPKSGHDTVSWYQQALGQGPQFIFQYYEEEERQRGNFPDRFSGHQFPNYSSELNVNALLLGDSALYLCASSTLPLRGASGNTIYFGEGSWLTVV.